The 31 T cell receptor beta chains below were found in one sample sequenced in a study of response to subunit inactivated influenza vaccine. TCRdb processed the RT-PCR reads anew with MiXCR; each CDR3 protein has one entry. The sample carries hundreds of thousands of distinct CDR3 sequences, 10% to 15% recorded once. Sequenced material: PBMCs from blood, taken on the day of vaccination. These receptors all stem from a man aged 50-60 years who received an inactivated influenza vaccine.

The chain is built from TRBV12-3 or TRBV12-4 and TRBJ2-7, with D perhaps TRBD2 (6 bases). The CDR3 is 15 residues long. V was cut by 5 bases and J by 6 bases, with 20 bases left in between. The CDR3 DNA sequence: TGTGCCAGCAGTCCCGTGGCAGGACTACCCCTCGAGCAGTACTTC. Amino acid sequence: CASSPVAGLPLEQYF.

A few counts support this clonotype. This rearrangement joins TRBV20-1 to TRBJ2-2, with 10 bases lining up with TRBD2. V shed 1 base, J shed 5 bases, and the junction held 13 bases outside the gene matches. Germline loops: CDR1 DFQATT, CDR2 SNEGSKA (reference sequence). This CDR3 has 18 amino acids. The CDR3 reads CSARALAGNGPRTGELFF. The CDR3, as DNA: TGCAGTGCTAGAGCACTAGCGGGGAATGGGCCAAGGACCGGGGAGCTGTTTTTT.

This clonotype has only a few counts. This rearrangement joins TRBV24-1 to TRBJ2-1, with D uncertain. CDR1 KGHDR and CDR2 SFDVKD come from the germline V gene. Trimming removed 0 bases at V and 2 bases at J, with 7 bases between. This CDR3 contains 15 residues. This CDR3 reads CATSDLQSPYNEQFF. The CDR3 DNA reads TGTGCCACCAGTGATTTGCAGTCCCCCTACAATGAGCAGTTCTTC.

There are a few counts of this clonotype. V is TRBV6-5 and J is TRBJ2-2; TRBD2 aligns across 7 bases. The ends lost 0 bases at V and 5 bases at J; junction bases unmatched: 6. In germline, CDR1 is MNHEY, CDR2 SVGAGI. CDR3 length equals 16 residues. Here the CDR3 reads CASSYSGSGATGELFF. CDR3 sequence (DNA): TGTGCCAGCAGTTACTCTGGCAGCGGGGCAACCGGGGAGCTGTTTTTT.

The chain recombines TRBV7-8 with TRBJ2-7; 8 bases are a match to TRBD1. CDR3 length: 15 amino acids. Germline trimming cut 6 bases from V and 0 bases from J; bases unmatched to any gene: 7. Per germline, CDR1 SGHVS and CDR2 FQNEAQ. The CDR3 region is CASRHRQGISYEQYF. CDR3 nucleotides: TGTGCCAGCAGGCATAGACAGGGGATCTCCTACGAGCAGTACTTC.

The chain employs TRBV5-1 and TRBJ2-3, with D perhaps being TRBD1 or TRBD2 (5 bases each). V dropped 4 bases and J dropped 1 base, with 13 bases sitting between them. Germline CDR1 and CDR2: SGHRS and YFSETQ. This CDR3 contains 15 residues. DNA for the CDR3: TGCGCCAGCAGCCCTGGGACCCTTGGCACAGATACGCAGTATTTT. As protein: CASSPGTLGTDTQYF.

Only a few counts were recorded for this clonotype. The DNA of the CDR3 is TGTGCCAGCAGCGTAGATTCCGGGGAGCTGTTTTTT. Its translation: CASSVDSGELFF. This rearrangement joins TRBV9 to TRBJ2-2; D gene unclear. The CDR3 runs to 12 residues. The germline CDR1 and CDR2 sequences are SGDLS and YYNGEE. Trimming took off 0 bases at V and 6 bases at J, with 3 bases between the two ends.

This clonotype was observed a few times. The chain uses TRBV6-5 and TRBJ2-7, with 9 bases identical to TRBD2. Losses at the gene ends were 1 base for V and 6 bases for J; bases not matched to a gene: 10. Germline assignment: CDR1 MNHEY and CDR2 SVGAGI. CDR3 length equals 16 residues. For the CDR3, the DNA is TGTGCCAGCAGTTACTTCCCGGTCCGAGCGGGGGGCGAGCAGTACTTC. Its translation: CASSYFPVRAGGEQYF.

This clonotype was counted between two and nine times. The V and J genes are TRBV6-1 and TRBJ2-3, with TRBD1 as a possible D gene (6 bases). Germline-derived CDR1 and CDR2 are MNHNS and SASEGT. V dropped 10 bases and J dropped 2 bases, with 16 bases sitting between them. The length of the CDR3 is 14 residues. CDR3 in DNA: TGTGCCACTCGAATTCAGGGGAACACAGATACGCAGTATTTT. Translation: CATRIQGNTDTQYF.

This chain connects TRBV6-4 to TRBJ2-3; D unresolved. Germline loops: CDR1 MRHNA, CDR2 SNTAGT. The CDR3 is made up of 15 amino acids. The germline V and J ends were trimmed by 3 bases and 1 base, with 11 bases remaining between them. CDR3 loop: CASSDTGGGTDTQYF. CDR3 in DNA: TGTGCCAGCAGTGATACTGGCGGAGGCACAGATACGCAGTATTTT.

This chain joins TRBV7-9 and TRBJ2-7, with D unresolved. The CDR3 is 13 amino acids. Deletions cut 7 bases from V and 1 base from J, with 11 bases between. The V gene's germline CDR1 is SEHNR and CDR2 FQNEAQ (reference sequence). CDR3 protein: CASIPSRSYEQYF. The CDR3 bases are TGTGCCAGCATCCCGAGCAGGTCCTACGAGCAGTACTTC. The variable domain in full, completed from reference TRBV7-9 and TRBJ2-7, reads DTGVSQNPRHKITKRGQNVTFRCDPISEHNRLYWYRQTLGQGPEFLTYFQNEAQLEKSRLLSDRFSAERPKGSFSTLEIQRTEQGDSAMYLCASIPSRSYEQYFGPGTRLTVT.

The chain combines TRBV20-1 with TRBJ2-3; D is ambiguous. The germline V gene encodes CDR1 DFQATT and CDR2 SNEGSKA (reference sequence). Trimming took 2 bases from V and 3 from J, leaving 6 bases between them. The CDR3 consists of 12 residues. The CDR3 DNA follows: TGCAGTGCTAGACTGGGGACAGATACGCAGTATTTT. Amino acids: CSARLGTDTQYF.

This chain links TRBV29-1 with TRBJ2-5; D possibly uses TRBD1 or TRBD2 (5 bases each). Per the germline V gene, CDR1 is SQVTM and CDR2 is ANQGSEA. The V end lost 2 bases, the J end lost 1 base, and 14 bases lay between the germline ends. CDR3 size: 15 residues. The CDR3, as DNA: TGCAGCGTTGAATTGGGGGTTGCGGTCCAAGAGACCCAGTACTTC. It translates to CSVELGVAVQETQYF.

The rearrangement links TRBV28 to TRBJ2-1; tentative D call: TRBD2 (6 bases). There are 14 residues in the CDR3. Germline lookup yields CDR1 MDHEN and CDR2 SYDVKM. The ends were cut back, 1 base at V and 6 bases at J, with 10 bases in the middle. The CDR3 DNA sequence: TGTGCCAGCAGTTTATTGGAGGGTAGCAATGAGCAGTTCTTC. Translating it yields CASSLLEGSNEQFF.

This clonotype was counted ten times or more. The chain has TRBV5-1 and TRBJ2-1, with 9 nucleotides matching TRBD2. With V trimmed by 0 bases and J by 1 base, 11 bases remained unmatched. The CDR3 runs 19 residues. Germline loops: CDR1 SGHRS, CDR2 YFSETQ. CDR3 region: CASSLARAGGPPSYNEQFF. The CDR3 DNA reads TGCGCCAGCAGCTTGGCCCGGGCGGGGGGGCCTCCATCCTACAATGAGCAGTTCTTC.

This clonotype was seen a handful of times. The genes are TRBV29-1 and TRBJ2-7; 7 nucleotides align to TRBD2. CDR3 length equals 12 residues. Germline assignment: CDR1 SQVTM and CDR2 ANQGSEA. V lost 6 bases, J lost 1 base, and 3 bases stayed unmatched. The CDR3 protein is CSVWGLSYEQYF. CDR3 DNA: TGCAGCGTGTGGGGACTATCCTACGAGCAGTACTTC.

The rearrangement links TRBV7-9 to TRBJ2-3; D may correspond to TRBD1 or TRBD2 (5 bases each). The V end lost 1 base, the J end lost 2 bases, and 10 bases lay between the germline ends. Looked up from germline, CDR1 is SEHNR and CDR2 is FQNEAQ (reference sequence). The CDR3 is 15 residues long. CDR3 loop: CASSLGTGLTDTQYF. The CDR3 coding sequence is TGTGCCAGCAGCTTAGGTACGGGGCTCACAGATACGCAGTATTTT.

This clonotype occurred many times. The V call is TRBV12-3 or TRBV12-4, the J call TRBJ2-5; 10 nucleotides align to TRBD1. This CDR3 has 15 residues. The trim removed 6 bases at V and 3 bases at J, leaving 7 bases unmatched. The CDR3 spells CASSRWGTGEETQYF. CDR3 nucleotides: TGTGCCAGCAGCAGGTGGGGGACAGGGGAAGAGACCCAGTACTTC.

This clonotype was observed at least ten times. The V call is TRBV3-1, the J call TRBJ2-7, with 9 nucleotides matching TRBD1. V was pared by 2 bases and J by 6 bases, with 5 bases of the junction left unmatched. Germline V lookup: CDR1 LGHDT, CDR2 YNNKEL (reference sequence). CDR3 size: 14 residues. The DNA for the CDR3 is TGTGCCAGCAGCCAATCCGGACAGGGGACCGAGCAGTACTTC. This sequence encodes CASSQSGQGTEQYF.

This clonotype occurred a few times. The CDR3 nucleotides read TGTGCCAGCAGCTTACGTCTAGCGGGGAAAGATACGCAGTATTTT. It codes for CASSLRLAGKDTQYF. This rearrangement joins TRBV7-8 to TRBJ2-3; TRBD2 aligns across 9 bases. The CDR3 runs 15 residues. From germline, CDR1 is SGHVS and CDR2 FQNEAQ. The J segment lost 5 bases and the V segment lost 2 bases, leaving 5 bases of the junction unmatched.

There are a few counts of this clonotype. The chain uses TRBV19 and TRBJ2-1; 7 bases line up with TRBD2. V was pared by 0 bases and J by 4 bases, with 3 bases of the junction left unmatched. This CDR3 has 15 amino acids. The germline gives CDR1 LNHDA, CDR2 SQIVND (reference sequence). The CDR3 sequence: CASSIDLAVYNEQFF. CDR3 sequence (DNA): TGTGCCAGTAGTATAGATCTAGCGGTGTACAATGAGCAGTTCTTC.

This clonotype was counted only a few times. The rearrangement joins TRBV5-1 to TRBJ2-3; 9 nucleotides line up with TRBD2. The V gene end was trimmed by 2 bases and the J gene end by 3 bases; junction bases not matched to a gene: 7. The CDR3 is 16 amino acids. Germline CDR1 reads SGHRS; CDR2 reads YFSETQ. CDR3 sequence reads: CASSFRAGGTTDTQYF. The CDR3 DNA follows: TGCGCCAGCAGCTTTAGAGCGGGGGGTACTACAGATACGCAGTATTTT.

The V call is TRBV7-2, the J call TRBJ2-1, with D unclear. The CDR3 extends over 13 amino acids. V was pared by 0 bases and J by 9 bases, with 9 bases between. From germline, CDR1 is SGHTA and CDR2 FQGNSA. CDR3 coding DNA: TGTGCCAGCAGCTTAGCCGCCAGCACTGAGCAGTTCTTC. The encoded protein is CASSLAASTEQFF.

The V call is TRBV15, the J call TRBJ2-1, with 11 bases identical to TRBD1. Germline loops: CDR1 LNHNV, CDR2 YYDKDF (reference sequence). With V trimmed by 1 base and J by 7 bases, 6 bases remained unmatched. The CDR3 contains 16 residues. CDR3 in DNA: TGTGCCACCAGCAGAGCCGGGACAGGGGGTTCAAATGAGCAGTTCTTC. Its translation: CATSRAGTGGSNEQFF.

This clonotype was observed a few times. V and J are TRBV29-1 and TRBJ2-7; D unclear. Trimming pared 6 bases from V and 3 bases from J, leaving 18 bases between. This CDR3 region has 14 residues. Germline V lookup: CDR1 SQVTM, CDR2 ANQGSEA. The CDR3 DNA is TGCAGCGTCATGACCCGGGCTTTAGGCTACGAGCAGTACTTC. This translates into CSVMTRALGYEQYF.

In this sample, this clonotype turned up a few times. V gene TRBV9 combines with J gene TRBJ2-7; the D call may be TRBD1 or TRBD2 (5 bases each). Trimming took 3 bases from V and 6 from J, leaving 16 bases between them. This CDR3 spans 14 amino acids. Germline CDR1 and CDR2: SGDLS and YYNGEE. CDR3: CASSGGPDIGEQYF. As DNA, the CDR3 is TGTGCCAGCAGCGGGGGACCAGATATCGGCGAGCAGTACTTC.

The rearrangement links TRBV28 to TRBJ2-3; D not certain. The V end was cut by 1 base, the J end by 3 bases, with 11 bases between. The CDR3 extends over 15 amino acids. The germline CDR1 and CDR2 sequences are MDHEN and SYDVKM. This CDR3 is CASSLSFPGTDTQYF. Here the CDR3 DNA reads TGTGCCAGCAGTTTATCTTTCCCTGGGACAGATACGCAGTATTTT.

The CDR3 loop reads CASSLMVTGAETSTDTQYF. The CDR3, as DNA: TGTGCCAGCAGTTTAATGGTGACGGGAGCTGAAACTAGCACAGATACGCAGTATTTT. J is TRBJ2-3 and V is TRBV28; TRBD2 might be the D (6 bases). Between the trimmed V and J ends, which lost 2 bases and 0 bases, there was a span of 21 bases. The CDR3 is 19 residues long. The germline CDR1 and CDR2 sequences are MDHEN and SYDVKM. The whole variable domain, remainder taken from reference TRBV28 and TRBJ2-3, is DVKVTQSSRYLVKRTGEKVFLECVQDMDHENMFWYRQDPGLGLRLIYFSYDVKMKEKGDIPEGYSVSREKKERFSLILESASTNQTSMYLCASSLMVTGAETSTDTQYFGPGTRLTVL.

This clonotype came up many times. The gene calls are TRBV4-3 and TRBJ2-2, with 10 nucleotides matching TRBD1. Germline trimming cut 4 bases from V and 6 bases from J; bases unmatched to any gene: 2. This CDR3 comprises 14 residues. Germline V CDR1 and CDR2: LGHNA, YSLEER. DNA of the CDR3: TGCGCCAGCAGCCGGGACAGGGGACCCGGGGAGCTGTTTTTT. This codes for CASSRDRGPGELFF.

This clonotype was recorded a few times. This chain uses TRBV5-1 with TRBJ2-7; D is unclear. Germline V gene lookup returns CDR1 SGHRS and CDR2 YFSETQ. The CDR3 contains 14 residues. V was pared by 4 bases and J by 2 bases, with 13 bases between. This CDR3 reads CASSVGHDPYEQYF. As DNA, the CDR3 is TGCGCCAGCAGCGTCGGTCACGACCCCTACGAGCAGTACTTC.

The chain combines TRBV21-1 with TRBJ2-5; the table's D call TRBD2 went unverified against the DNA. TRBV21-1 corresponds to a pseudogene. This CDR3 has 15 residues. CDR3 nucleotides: TGTGCCAGCAGCAAAGAAGGACTCCGTCTGGAGACCCAGTACTTC. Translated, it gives CASSKEGLRLETQYF.